This T cell receptor (beta chain) was documented in a study of T cell repertoires in ileal Crohn's disease. At the level of the study: Patients had a median roughly 8-year disease duration, and around 35% were active smokers. Overall study findings and caveats: Mucosal expansions were suggested to be mainly CD8 T cells. All patients with clonality above 26.8% had endoscopic recurrence.

Method: immunoSEQ multiplex PCR; TCRdb's copy keeps in-frame clones and lacks some. The data show 9,000 to 13,000 clones, around 86% seen once. This CDR3 is 13 amino acids long. The germline gives CDR1 LNHDA, CDR2 SQIVND (reference sequence). V lost 4 bases and J 1 base, leaving 7 bases between the germline ends. Time point reported: inflamed ileum from the surgical specimen. As to this clone: Its specificity is not known.

What was sequenced was ileal tissue. This sequence originates from an adult with Crohn's disease. The V gene is TRBV19, the J gene TRBJ2-5, with D uncertain. Here the CDR3 reads CASSRHLQETQYF. The DNA of the CDR3 is TGTGCCAGTAGTAGGCATCTCCAAGAGACCCAGTACTTC.